Below, 26 T cell receptor beta chains from the same sample are listed, as sequenced in a study of blood T cell repertoires in COVID-19. The data were produced by immunoSEQ multiplex PCR, yet TCRdb's version contains in-frame clones alone and is incomplete. The repertoire holds 200,000 to 300,000 clones, with approximately 80% as singletons. Source material: peripheral blood. All receptors come from a human donor in a cohort sampled during active COVID-19.

The chain recombines TRBV19 with TRBJ2-1, with 9 bases aligning to TRBD1. With V trimmed by 5 bases and J by 7 bases, 6 bases remained unmatched. The CDR3 totals 14 residues. The V gene's germline CDR1 is LNHDA and CDR2 SQIVND (reference sequence). This chain's CDR3 is CASSLRTGANEQFF. The CDR3 DNA reads as TGTGCCAGTAGTTTACGGACAGGGGCGAATGAGCAGTTCTTC.

This clone has only a few counts. V and J are TRBV5-1 and TRBJ1-4; 10 positions agree with TRBD1. Germline assignment: CDR1 SGHRS and CDR2 YFSETQ. This CDR3 is built from 15 residues. The V gene end was trimmed by 0 bases and the J gene end by 8 bases; junction bases not matched to a gene: 4. CDR3 loop: CASSLGQGASEKLFF. The CDR3, as DNA: TGCGCCAGCAGCTTGGGACAGGGGGCATCCGAAAAACTGTTTTTT.

The J gene is TRBJ2-5, the V gene TRBV7-9, with TRBD1 matching 9 bases. CDR1 SEHNR and CDR2 FQNEAQ come from the germline V gene (reference sequence). J was trimmed by 11 bases and V by 5 bases; bases with no gene match: 15. This CDR3 region has 15 residues. The CDR3 region is CASSLLQGASPMQYF. CDR3 nucleotides: TGTGCCAGCAGCCTCTTACAGGGGGCGAGTCCCATGCAGTACTTC.

V gene TRBV24-1 combines with J gene TRBJ2-1; 8 bases are shared with TRBD2. Losses at the gene ends were 4 bases for V and 6 bases for J; bases not matched to a gene: 7. Germline-derived CDR1 and CDR2 are KGHDR and SFDVKD. The CDR3 is made up of 15 amino acids. This CDR3 is CATSESGTSSNEQFF. The CDR3 DNA sequence: TGTGCCACCAGTGAATCCGGGACTAGTTCCAATGAGCAGTTCTTC.

The V gene is TRBV5-1, the J gene TRBJ2-2; tentatively, D is TRBD1 (6 bases). V shed 2 bases and J shed 2 bases, with 13 bases lying between them. CDR1 is SGHRS, CDR2 YFSETQ, per germline. The CDR3 is 16 residues long. The CDR3 DNA sequence: TGCGCCAGCAGCTTCGGACAGAACCTCAACACCGGGGAGCTGTTTTTT. Translated: CASSFGQNLNTGELFF.

The chain employs TRBV5-6 and TRBJ1-4; possibly TRBD1 for D (6 bases). Germline CDR1 and CDR2: SGHDT and YYEEEE. The CDR3 consists of 14 residues. The V end was cut by 6 bases, the J end by 7 bases, with 16 bases between. In DNA form, the CDR3 reads TGTGCCAGCACATTAGGCAGGGGTGCTGAAAAACTGTTTTTT. Translating gives CASTLGRGAEKLFF. Looking up the rest from reference TRBV5-6 and TRBJ1-4 gives the full variable domain: DAGVTQSPTHLIKTRGQQVTLRCSPKSGHDTVSWYQQALGQGPQFIFQYYEEEERQRGNFPDRFSGHQFPNYSSELNVNALLLGDSALYLCASTLGRGAEKLFFGSGTQLSVL.

This rearrangement joins TRBV21-1 to TRBJ1-2; whether TRBD1, the table's D call, matches the DNA was not checked. TRBV21-1 is a documented pseudogene. This CDR3 spans 16 amino acids. The CDR3 bases are TGTGCCAGCAGCAAAGATGGCTCAGGGGCAACCTATGGCTACACCTTC. Residues: CASSKDGSGATYGYTF.

The chain joins TRBV28 to TRBJ1-1; D remains ambiguous. V lost 3 bases and J lost 1, with 9 bases in between. Germline V CDR1 and CDR2: MDHEN, SYDVKM. CDR3 size: 14 residues. The DNA for the CDR3 is TGTGCCAGCAGTTTCAGGCGTAGGAACACTGAAGCTTTCTTT. This codes for CASSFRRRNTEAFF.

V gene TRBV4-1 combines with J gene TRBJ2-2; 7 positions agree with TRBD2. After removal of 4 bases from V and 6 bases from J, the junction contained 11 bases not matched to a gene. This CDR3 region has 16 residues. Germline V CDR1 and CDR2: MGHRA, YSYEKL. The CDR3 protein is CASSLWAGEEPGELFF. CDR3 sequence (DNA): TGCGCCAGCAGCCTCTGGGCGGGAGAAGAACCCGGGGAGCTGTTTTTT.

V gene TRBV7-2 combines with J gene TRBJ2-7, with 7 bases lining up with TRBD1. Germline V gene sequence: CDR1 SGHTA, CDR2 FQGNSA. This CDR3 comprises 17 residues. The trim removed 0 bases at V and 3 bases at J, leaving 11 bases unmatched. This chain's CDR3 is CASSLATGAVSLYEQYF. The CDR3 bases are TGTGCCAGCAGCTTAGCCACAGGGGCGGTTTCTCTCTACGAGCAGTACTTC.

The chain links TRBV18 to TRBJ1-1; the match to TRBD1 covers 12 bases. After removal of 0 bases from V and 6 bases from J, the junction contained 2 bases not matched to a gene. Germline V gene data show CDR1 as KGHSH and CDR2 as LQKENI. The CDR3 extends over 15 amino acids. This CDR3 reads CASSPPGQGAPEAFF. The CDR3 bases are TGTGCCAGCTCACCACCGGGACAGGGGGCCCCTGAAGCTTTCTTT.

V usage is TRBV10-3 and J usage is TRBJ2-3, with 9 bases aligning to TRBD2. The germline CDR1 and CDR2 sequences are ENHRY and SYGVKD. V dropped 4 bases and J dropped 0; count of bases not matched to a gene: 8. The CDR3 runs to 17 residues. This CDR3 reads CAISASSGTSSTDTQYF. The CDR3 nucleotides read TGTGCCATCAGTGCGTCTAGCGGGACCTCTAGCACAGATACGCAGTATTTT.

The chain is built from TRBV6-5 and TRBJ2-5; D perhaps matches TRBD1 (5 bases). Germline V gene data show CDR1 as MNHEY and CDR2 as SVGAGI. This CDR3 has 13 amino acids. V was shortened by 5 bases and J by 6 bases, with 13 bases between the two germline ends. The CDR3 bases are TGTGCCAGCAGTACCTCAGGGTTAAAGACCCAGTACTTC. It yields the protein CASSTSGLKTQYF.

This chain uses TRBV6-6 with TRBJ2-1; TRBD2 aligns across 15 bases. Germline V gene sequence: CDR1 MNHNY, CDR2 SVGAGI (reference sequence). The CDR3 is made up of 16 amino acids. The J segment lost 9 bases and the V segment lost 5 bases, leaving 8 bases of the junction unmatched. The CDR3 coding sequence is TGTGCCAGCAGTCTACTAACGGGACTAGCGGGAGGTGAGCAGTTCTTC. Translation: CASSLLTGLAGGEQFF.

The chain couples TRBV14 to TRBJ1-6; 7 nucleotides line up with TRBD1. The CDR3 runs 14 residues. The ends lost 4 bases at V and 13 bases at J; junction bases unmatched: 10. Germline-derived CDR1 and CDR2 are SGHDN and FVKESK. The CDR3 region is CASSRGTEKSPLHF. DNA for the CDR3: TGTGCCAGCAGCCGTGGGACAGAGAAATCGCCCCTCCACTTT.

Here the CDR3 DNA reads TGTGCCAGCTCACCACCACAGGTCTCATCGAACAATGAGCAGTTCTTC. Translated: CASSPPQVSSNNEQFF. The chain recombines TRBV18 with TRBJ2-1, with D tentatively TRBD1 (5 bases). The CDR3 is made up of 16 amino acids. Trimming took 0 bases from V and 5 from J, leaving 14 bases between them. The germline V gene encodes CDR1 KGHSH and CDR2 LQKENI. The full variable domain, rest sourced from reference TRBV18 and TRBJ2-1, is NAGVMQNPRHLVRRRGQEARLRCSPMKGHSHVYWYRQLPEEGLKFMVYLQKENIIDESGMPKERFSAEFPKEGPSILRIQQVVRGDSAAYFCASSPPQVSSNNEQFFGPGTRLTVL.

This clone came up once. The chain links TRBV19 to TRBJ2-2; weak D call: TRBD2 (6 bases). The CDR3 is 15 amino acids. V shed 0 bases and J shed 6 bases, with 11 bases lying between them. Per the germline V gene, CDR1 is LNHDA and CDR2 is SQIVND (reference sequence). CDR3 sequence: CASSIDRREAGELFF. The CDR3 DNA reads TGTGCCAGTAGTATAGATCGGAGGGAGGCCGGGGAGCTGTTTTTT.

The rearrangement joins TRBV9 to TRBJ2-3; TRBD2 agrees at 13 bases. The CDR3 covers 18 residues. With V trimmed by 3 bases and J by 0 bases, 7 bases remained unmatched. The germline gives CDR1 SGDLS, CDR2 YYNGEE. CDR3 loop: CASSGRLAGGLSTDTQYF. DNA for the CDR3: TGTGCCAGCAGCGGGAGACTAGCGGGAGGCCTTAGCACAGATACGCAGTATTTT.

The V gene is TRBV2, the J gene TRBJ2-3; 10 positions match TRBD2. The trim removed 5 bases at V and 8 bases at J, leaving 4 bases unmatched. The CDR3 totals 13 residues. Germline loops: CDR1 SNHLY, CDR2 FYNNEI. The chain's CDR3 is CASSSGRASTQYF. CDR3 DNA sequence: TGTGCCAGCAGTAGCGGGAGGGCCTCTACGCAGTATTTT.

The V and J genes are TRBV5-6 and TRBJ2-2, with a weak D call TRBD2 (6 bases). The CDR3 has 15 amino acids. The V gene's germline CDR1 is SGHDT and CDR2 YYEEEE. Trimming cost V 0 bases and J 5 bases, with 11 bases left between them. CDR3: CASSLAGVETGELFF. CDR3 bases: TGTGCCAGCAGCTTGGCGGGAGTGGAGACCGGGGAGCTGTTTTTT.

The chain is built from TRBV5-6 and TRBJ1-5; 8 bases map to TRBD1. V trimming: 3 bases; J trimming: 0 bases; junction bases outside the gene matches: 11. In germline, CDR1 is SGHDT, CDR2 YYEEEE. CDR3 length equals 18 residues. CDR3 DNA: TGTGCCAGCAGCTCCATAAGGACAGGGATTAATAGCAATCAGCCCCAGCATTTT. This sequence encodes CASSSIRTGINSNQPQHF.

This rearrangement joins TRBV5-1 to TRBJ2-3; D is unresolved. CDR1 is SGHRS, CDR2 YFSETQ, per germline. Trimming stripped 4 bases from V and 6 bases from J, with 12 bases between. The CDR3 runs 13 residues. Here the CDR3 reads CASSIFIQDTQYF. The DNA for the CDR3 is TGCGCCAGCAGCATATTTATTCAGGATACGCAGTATTTT.

The J gene is TRBJ2-3, the V gene TRBV29-1; 8 nucleotides align to TRBD2. This CDR3 region has 14 residues. V gave up 1 base and J gave up 12 bases; unmatched junction bases: 12. Germline CDR1 SQVTM, CDR2 ANQGSEA. CDR3 DNA sequence: TGCAGCGTTGAAGGCAGGGAGCTAGCGGGCCACCAGTATTTT. This codes for CSVEGRELAGHQYF.

This chain links TRBV7-2 with TRBJ1-2; 8 nucleotides agree with TRBD1. The J segment lost 4 bases and the V segment lost 4 bases, leaving 8 bases of the junction unmatched. The V gene's germline CDR1 is SGHTA and CDR2 FQGNSA. This CDR3 region has 15 residues. The CDR3 nucleotides read TGTGCCAGCAGCTCGGGACAGGCGAACATCTATGGCTACACCTTC. Protein: CASSSGQANIYGYTF.

The chain links TRBV5-1 to TRBJ1-6, with TRBD1 matching 8 bases. The CDR3 contains 14 residues. Losses at the gene ends were 4 bases for V and 6 bases for J; bases not matched to a gene: 3. Germline loops: CDR1 SGHRS, CDR2 YFSETQ. The CDR3 sequence: CASSPGGGNSPLHF. The CDR3 DNA reads as TGCGCCAGCAGCCCAGGGGGCGGTAATTCACCCCTCCACTTT.

The chain employs TRBV19 and TRBJ2-7, with 11 bases identical to TRBD1. Germline CDR1 LNHDA, CDR2 SQIVND (reference sequence). The J segment lost 6 bases and the V segment lost 3 bases, leaving 4 bases of the junction unmatched. The length of the CDR3 is 14 residues. CDR3 bases: TGTGCCAGTAGTATCAGTGGGACAGGGGGCGAGCAGTACTTC. Translation gives CASSISGTGGEQYF.